This T cell receptor beta chain derives from a study of PD-L1 blockade in urothelial cancer. Study background: About 85% of the roughly 30 patients were males with bladder-origin urothelial cancer. Each patient had 0 to 3 earlier chemotherapy regimens. The median T cell count in blood samples was more than 110,000.

Repertoires were generated with immunoSEQ multiplex PCR, while TCRdb's copy carries only in-frame clones and drops some. Of tens of thousands of clones in the sample, 70% to 90% were seen once. Time point defined: pretreatment peripheral blood. Pretreatment and on-treatment blood mononuclear cell samples were taken, totaling between 1 and 8 time points per patient. With 1 base removed from V and 0 bases from J, the gap between germline ends came to 13 bases. The germline V gene encodes CDR1 SEHNR and CDR2 FQNEAQ (reference sequence). The CDR3 is made up of 18 amino acids. The TCR was taken from an older man with urothelial cancer. The chain recombines TRBV7-9 with TRBJ2-6; a possible D gene is TRBD2 (7 bases). Sequences were derived from PBMCs, sampled around atezolizumab (anti-PD-L1) treatment. In nucleotides, the CDR3 is TGTGCCAGCAGCTTAGGGGGGGGCCTGGGCTCTGGGGCCAACGTCCTGACTTTC. Amino acids: CASSLGGGLGSGANVLTF.